This TCR beta chain was identified in a study of blood T cells in healthy people across ages. Together with a sample-barcoded 5' primer, a J-beta primer mix was included in a second PCR lasting about 7 to 11 cycles. MiXCR was run by TCRdb on the 5' RACE reads, yielding one entry per CDR3 protein. In the table there are about 1 million distinct CDR3 sequences, less than 50% of which are singletons. The table lists this clonotype with many counts. The source material was blood. This clonotype was obtained from a woman aged 55-70 years in good health.

This CDR3 reads CSAKLARPGGEQYF. CDR3 coding DNA: TGCAGTGCGAAGCTGGCTAGGCCAGGGGGCGAGCAGTACTTC. The chain employs TRBV20-1 and TRBJ2-7; 7 bases are shared with TRBD1. V was clipped by 6 bases and J by 6 bases; unmatched bases: 14. The CDR3 runs 14 residues. Germline CDR1 DFQATT, CDR2 SNEGSKA (reference sequence).